A selection of T cell receptor beta chains follows, all from one sample in a study of T cell repertoires in cytomegalovirus infection. MiXCR, applied by TCRdb to the reads, yields one record per CDR3 protein. The sample yields some 390,000 distinct CDR3 sequences, over 15% seen once. The specimen was PBMCs. These receptors came from a human donor in good health (CMV status not recorded). Some clones in this sample may be carry-over from other donors' samples. Each CDR3 is given with its conserved first and last residue. D genes are given only for firm matches. Size values are once, few and many counts, or a class for expanded clones, and some rows have none.

>TRBJ2-1|TRBV19|.|14|few
TGTGCCAGTAGTAGGTGGGGCTCCTCAGATGAGCAGTTCTTC
CASSRWGSSDEQFF
>TRBJ2-1|TRBV4-1|.|17|.
TGCGCCAGCAGCCAAGAGAGGGACGGAAGCTCCTACAATGAGCAGTTCTTC
CASSQERDGSSYNEQFF
>TRBJ1-6|TRBV7-9|.|14|many
TGTGCCAGCAGCCATCAGAGTTATAATTCACCCCTCCACTTT
CASSHQSYNSPLHF
>TRBJ1-5|TRBV19|.|15|few
TGTGCCAGTAGTATGGGTAGACTCTCCAATCAGCCCCAGCATTTT
CASSMGRLSNQPQHF
>TRBJ1-5|TRBV7-2|.|14|many
TGTGCCTCTTCGCGGCAAGGGGGCAATCAGCCCCAGCATTTT
CASSRQGGNQPQHF
>TRBJ2-2|TRBV12-3/TRBV12-4|.|14|.
TGTGCCAGCAAACAGGCAGGGTCGACCGGGGAGCTGTTTTTT
CASKQAGSTGELFF
>TRBJ1-1|TRBV12-3/TRBV12-4|TRBD1|18|.
TGTGCCAGCAGTTTAAGGATCGGTTTTGGACAGGAACACACTGAAGCTTTCTTT
CASSLRIGFGQEHTEAFF
>TRBJ2-1|TRBV18|TRBD2|15|.
TGTGCCAGCTCACGCGGACTAGCGGGCGATAATGAGCAGTTCTTC
CASSRGLAGDNEQFF
>TRBJ2-7|TRBV7-2|.|12|many
TGTGCCAGCAGCTTATACTCACGAGAGCAGTACTTC
CASSLYSREQYF
>TRBJ1-5|TRBV12-3/TRBV12-4|.|12|many
TGTGCCAGCAGCTTGGGGGATCAGCCCCAGCATTTT
CASSLGDQPQHF
>TRBJ2-3|TRBV5-1|.|15|few
TGCGCCAGCAGCGAAACAGGTCCCGTGTCAGATACGCAGTATTTT
CASSETGPVSDTQYF
>TRBJ1-1|TRBV6-1|.|13|many
TGTGCCACCGGAAGAGGACCGAACACTGAAGCTTTCTTT
CATGRGPNTEAFF
>TRBJ2-3|TRBV6-1|.|14|few
TGTGCCAGCAGTACCGCTTGGGGGGCGGATACGCAGTATTTT
CASSTAWGADTQYF
>TRBJ1-2|TRBV12-3/TRBV12-4|.|15|.
TGTGCCAGCAGTTTGGCGCCTGGGGGTAGAAATGGCTACACCTTC
CASSLAPGGRNGYTF
>TRBJ2-7|TRBV20-1|.|11|.
TGCAGTGCTAGAGAGGCCTACGAGCAGTACTTC
CSAREAYEQYF
>TRBJ2-1|TRBV6-5|TRBD1|15|few
TGTGCCAGCAGTTTTCACCGGGACAGGGCCAATGAGCAGTTCTTC
CASSFHRDRANEQFF
>TRBJ1-2|TRBV19|.|15|many
TGTGCCAGTAGTATGGTGAAGGGGGACCCCTATGGCTACACCTTC
CASSMVKGDPYGYTF
>TRBJ2-5|TRBV19|.|13|few
TGTGCCAGTGCTTCGGGAGTCCGAGAGACCCAGTACTTC
CASASGVRETQYF
>TRBJ2-4|TRBV27|.|15|.
TGTGCCAGCAGTCGCATAGGGGGGGCCAAAAACATTCAGTACTTC
CASSRIGGAKNIQYF
>TRBJ2-7|TRBV5-1|.|15|few
TGCGCCAGCAGTGTTACAGGGTTGGAGTCCTACGAGCAGTACTTC
CASSVTGLESYEQYF
>TRBJ1-2|TRBV28|.|14|few
TGTGCCAGTGGGAGGGCAGGAAACGCCTATGGCTACACCTTC
CASGRAGNAYGYTF
>TRBJ2-1|TRBV2|.|15|.
TGTGCCAGCACCCCTGGAGGTAGCTCCTACAATGAGCAGTTCTTC
CASTPGGSSYNEQFF
>TRBJ2-3|TRBV20-1|.|13|few
TGCAGTGCTAGGGAGCCCGGACCCGATACGCAGTATTTT
CSAREPGPDTQYF
>TRBJ1-2|TRBV12-3/TRBV12-4|.|13|many
TGTGCCAGCAGTTTATCGATAGGGCGAGGCTACACCTTC
CASSLSIGRGYTF
>TRBJ2-2|TRBV7-8|.|15|many
TGTGCCAGCAGCTTAGCCAGGGGAGGTACCGGGGAGCTGTTTTTT
CASSLARGGTGELFF
>TRBJ2-7|TRBV20-1|TRBD1|13|few
TGCAGCGGGGGGGACAGGGGCTCCTACGAGCAGTACTTC
CSGGDRGSYEQYF
>TRBJ2-2|TRBV12-5|TRBD2|15|.
TGTGCTAGTGGTTTAGCGGGAGGGCCGCACGGGGAGCTGTTTTTT
CASGLAGGPHGELFF
>TRBJ1-3|TRBV7-8|TRBD1|15|.
TGTGCCAGCAGCTTAGCAGGGACAGGGGGAAACACCATATATTTT
CASSLAGTGGNTIYF
>TRBJ1-4|TRBV20-1|.|11|few
TGCAGTGCCCAGTGGGATGAAAAACTGTTTTTT
CSAQWDEKLFF
>TRBJ2-1|TRBV12-3/TRBV12-4|TRBD2|15|few
TGTGCCAGCAGTACTAGCGGGAGGAGGCCGAATGAGCAGTTCTTC
CASSTSGRRPNEQFF
>TRBJ1-4|TRBV20-1|.|13|.
TGCAGTGCTGTGCCGCTAACTAATGAAAAACTGTTTTTT
CSAVPLTNEKLFF
>TRBJ2-1|TRBV7-2|.|13|few
TGTGCCAGCAGCCCTCGACCCGGGGCCGAGCAGTTCTTC
CASSPRPGAEQFF
>TRBJ2-7|TRBV19|.|15|many
TGTGCCAGTAGTATGAGCGACGGATCTACCTACGAGCAGTACTTC
CASSMSDGSTYEQYF
>TRBJ2-3|TRBV6-6|TRBD1|16|few
TGTGCCAGCAGGCCCGCCGGTACAGGGGGCGCAGATACGCAGTATTTT
CASRPAGTGGADTQYF
>TRBJ1-5|TRBV12-3/TRBV12-4|.|15|.
TGTGCCAGCAGTTTAGCGGGACGGTGGGATCAGCCCCAGCATTTT
CASSLAGRWDQPQHF
>TRBJ2-1|TRBV20-1|TRBD2|14|.
TGCAGTGCTAGGCTAGCGGGAGTTGACAATGAGCAGTTCTTC
CSARLAGVDNEQFF
>TRBJ2-1|TRBV28|.|13|.
TGTGCCAGCACAGGAGGTATCAACAATGAGCAGTTCTTC
CASTGGINNEQFF
>TRBJ2-1|TRBV10-3|TRBD1|15|many
TGTGCCATCAAACCCGGGACAGGCGATTACAATGAGCAGTTCTTC
CAIKPGTGDYNEQFF
>TRBJ2-1|TRBV6-1|.|14|many
TGTGCCAGCAGAGCAGCGGTAGTCTACAATGAGCAGTTCTTC
CASRAAVVYNEQFF
>TRBJ1-5|TRBV27|.|16|few
TGTGCCAGCATCGGGGTTCGGAATGTGGGCCGTCAGCCCCAGCATTTT
CASIGVRNVGRQPQHF
>TRBJ1-1|TRBV3-1|.|19|few
TGTGCCAGCAGCCAAGATTTTTTTTGGGGGTTTAACATGAACACTGAAGCTTTCTTT
CASSQDFFWGFNMNTEAFF
>TRBJ1-5|TRBV7-2|.|14|many
TGTGCCAGCAGCTTACACAGATTGAATCAGCCCCAGCATTTT
CASSLHRLNQPQHF
>TRBJ2-5|TRBV7-9|.|12|few
TGTGCCAGCAGCTTCCCTAGGGGGACCCAGTACTTC
CASSFPRGTQYF
>TRBJ2-1|TRBV19|TRBD2|15|.
TGTGCCAGTAGCAAAAGCGGGGGTTGGTTCTATGAGCAGTTCTTC
CASSKSGGWFYEQFF
>TRBJ1-2|TRBV12-3/TRBV12-4|.|15|.
TGTGCCAGCAGCCAGGAGGGAGGTGGTGACTATGGCTACACCTTC
CASSQEGGGDYGYTF
>TRBJ2-3|TRBV5-1|.|14|.
TGCGCCAGCAGCCCTAGCGCTGGTGGGGATACGCAGTATTTT
CASSPSAGGDTQYF
>TRBJ1-2|TRBV12-3/TRBV12-4|.|16|few
TGTGCCAGCAGTTTTGCGTCGGCGGGGACCACCTATGGCTACACCTTC
CASSFASAGTTYGYTF
>TRBJ1-1|TRBV7-8|.|16|.
TGTGCCAGCAGCTTAGCAGTGTACCGCTCGAACACTGAAGCTTTCTTT
CASSLAVYRSNTEAFF
>TRBJ2-7|TRBV7-2|.|13|many
TGTGCCAGCAGCATTAGCGAGTACTACGAGCAGTACTTC
CASSISEYYEQYF
>TRBJ2-5|TRBV4-2|.|16|.
TGTGCCAGCAGCCAGGCAAATAAGAGGGGTGTGGAGACCCAGTACTTC
CASSQANKRGVETQYF
>TRBJ2-5|TRBV15|.|14|.
TGTGCCACCAGCAGACCCGGGGCCGAAGAGACCCAGTACTTC
CATSRPGAEETQYF